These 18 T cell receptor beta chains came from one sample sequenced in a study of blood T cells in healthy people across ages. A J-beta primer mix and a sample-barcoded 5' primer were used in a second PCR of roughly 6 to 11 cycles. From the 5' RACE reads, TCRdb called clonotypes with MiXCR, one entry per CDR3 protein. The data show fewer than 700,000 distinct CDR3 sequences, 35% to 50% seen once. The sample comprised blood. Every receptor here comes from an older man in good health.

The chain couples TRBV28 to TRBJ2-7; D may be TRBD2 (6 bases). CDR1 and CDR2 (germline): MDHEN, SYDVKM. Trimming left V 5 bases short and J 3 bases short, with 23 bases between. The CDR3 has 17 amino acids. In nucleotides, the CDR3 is TGTGCCAGCAGTCTTTCCGTAAGACGGAGGGGCGGCTACGAGCAGTACTTC. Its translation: CASSLSVRRRGGYEQYF.

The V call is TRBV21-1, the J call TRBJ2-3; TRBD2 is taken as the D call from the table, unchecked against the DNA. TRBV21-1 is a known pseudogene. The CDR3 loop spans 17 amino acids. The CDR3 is CAGSPRVSGGSTDTQYF. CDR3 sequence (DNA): TGTGCCGGCAGCCCTCGGGTTAGCGGGGGGAGCACAGATACGCAGTATTTT.

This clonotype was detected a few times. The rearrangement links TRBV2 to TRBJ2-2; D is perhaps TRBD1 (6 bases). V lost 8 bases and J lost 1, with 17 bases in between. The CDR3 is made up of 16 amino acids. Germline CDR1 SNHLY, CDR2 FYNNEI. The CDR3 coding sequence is TGTGCCAGCGGAAAGGACCGGACAGTGAACACCGGGGAGCTGTTTTTT. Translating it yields CASGKDRTVNTGELFF.

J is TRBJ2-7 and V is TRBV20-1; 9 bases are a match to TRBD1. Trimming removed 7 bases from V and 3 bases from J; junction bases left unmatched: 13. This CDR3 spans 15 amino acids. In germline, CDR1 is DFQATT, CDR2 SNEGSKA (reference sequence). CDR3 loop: CSGRKTGQGFYEQYF. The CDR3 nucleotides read TGCAGTGGAAGGAAAACGGGACAGGGTTTCTACGAGCAGTACTTC.

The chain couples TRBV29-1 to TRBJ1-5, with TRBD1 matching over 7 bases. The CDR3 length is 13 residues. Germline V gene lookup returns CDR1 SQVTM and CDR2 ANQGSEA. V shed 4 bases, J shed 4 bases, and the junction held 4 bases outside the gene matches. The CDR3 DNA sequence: TGCAGCGTTGGGGACAGTATGAATCAGCCCCAGCATTTT. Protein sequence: CSVGDSMNQPQHF.

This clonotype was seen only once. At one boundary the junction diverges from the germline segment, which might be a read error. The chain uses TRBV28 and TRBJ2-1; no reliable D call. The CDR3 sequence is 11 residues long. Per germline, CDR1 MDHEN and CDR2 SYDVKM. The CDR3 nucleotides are TGTGCCACCCGGCGACTCAATAAGCAGTTCTTC. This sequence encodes CATRRLNKQFF.

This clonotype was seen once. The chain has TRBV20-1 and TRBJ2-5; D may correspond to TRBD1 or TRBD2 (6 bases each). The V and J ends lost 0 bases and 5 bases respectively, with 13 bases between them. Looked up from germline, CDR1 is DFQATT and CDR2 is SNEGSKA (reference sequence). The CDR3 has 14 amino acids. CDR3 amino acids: CSARDAGGRETQYF. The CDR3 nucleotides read TGCAGTGCTAGAGATGCCGGGGGCAGGGAGACCCAGTACTTC.

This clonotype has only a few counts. The CDR3 loop reads CSARAGGPTDTQYF. CDR3 in DNA: TGCAGTGCTAGGGCGGGGGGCCCGACAGATACGCAGTATTTT. The genes are TRBV20-1 and TRBJ2-3, with TRBD2 identical over 8 bases. The CDR3 spans 14 residues. The V segment lost 3 bases and the J segment 3 bases; nucleotides outside the gene matches: 5. From germline, CDR1 is DFQATT and CDR2 SNEGSKA (reference sequence).

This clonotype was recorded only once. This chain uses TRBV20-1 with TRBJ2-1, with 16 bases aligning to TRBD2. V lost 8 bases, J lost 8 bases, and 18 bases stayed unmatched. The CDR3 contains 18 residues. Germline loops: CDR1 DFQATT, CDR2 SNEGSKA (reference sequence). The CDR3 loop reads CSLLGTGGTSGRGDEQFF. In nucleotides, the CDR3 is TGCAGTTTGCTAGGGACAGGGGGGACTAGCGGGAGGGGGGATGAGCAGTTCTTC.

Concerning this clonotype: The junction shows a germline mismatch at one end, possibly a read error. Written as DNA, the CDR3 is TGTGCCGGCAGTTTCCGGGACAGGGGGTTAAGTGAGCAGTTCTTC. This codes for CAGSFRDRGLSEQFF. The chain has TRBV6-2 or TRBV6-3 and TRBJ2-1; 11 bases map to TRBD1. Germline V gene data show CDR1 as MNHEY and CDR2 as SVGEGT. The CDR3 consists of 15 residues.

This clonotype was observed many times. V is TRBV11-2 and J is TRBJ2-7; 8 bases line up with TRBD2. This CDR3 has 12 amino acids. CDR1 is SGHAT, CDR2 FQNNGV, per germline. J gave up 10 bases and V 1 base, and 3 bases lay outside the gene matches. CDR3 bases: TGTGCCAGCAGCTTAGTAGCGGGGCCTCAGTACTTC. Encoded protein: CASSLVAGPQYF.

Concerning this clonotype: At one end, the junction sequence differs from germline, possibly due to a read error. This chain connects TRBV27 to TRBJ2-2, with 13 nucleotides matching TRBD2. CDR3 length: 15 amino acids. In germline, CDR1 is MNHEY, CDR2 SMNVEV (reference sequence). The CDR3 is CASSSLAGGSGELFF. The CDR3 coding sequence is TGTGCCAGCAGTTCACTAGCGGGGGGGTCCGGGGAGCTGTTTTTC.

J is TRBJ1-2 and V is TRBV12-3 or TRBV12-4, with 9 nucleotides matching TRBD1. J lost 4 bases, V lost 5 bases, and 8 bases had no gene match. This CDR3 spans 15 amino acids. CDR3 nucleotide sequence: TGTGCCAGCAGTCCCGTTGGACAGGGGATCTATGGCTACACCTTC. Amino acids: CASSPVGQGIYGYTF.

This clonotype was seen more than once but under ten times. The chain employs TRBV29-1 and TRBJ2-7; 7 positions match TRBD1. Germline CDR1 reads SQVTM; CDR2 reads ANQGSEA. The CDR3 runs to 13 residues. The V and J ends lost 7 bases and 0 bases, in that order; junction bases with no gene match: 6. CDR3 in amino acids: CSGKTGSSYEQYF. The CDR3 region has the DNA TGCAGCGGGAAGACAGGGAGCTCCTACGAGCAGTACTTC.

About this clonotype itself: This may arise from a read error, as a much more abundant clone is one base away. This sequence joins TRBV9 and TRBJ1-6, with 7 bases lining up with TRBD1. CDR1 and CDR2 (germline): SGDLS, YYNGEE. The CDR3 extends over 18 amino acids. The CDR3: CASSVEGGTSPYNSPPHF. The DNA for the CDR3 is TGTGCCAGCAGCGTAGAAGGGGGCACCAGCCCCTATAATTCACCCCCCCACTTT.

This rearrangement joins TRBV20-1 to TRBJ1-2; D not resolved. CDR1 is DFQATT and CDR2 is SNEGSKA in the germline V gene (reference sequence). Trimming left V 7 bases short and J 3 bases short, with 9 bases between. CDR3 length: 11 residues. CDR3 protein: CSGWDDYGYTF. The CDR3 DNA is TGCAGTGGATGGGATGACTATGGCTACACCTTC.

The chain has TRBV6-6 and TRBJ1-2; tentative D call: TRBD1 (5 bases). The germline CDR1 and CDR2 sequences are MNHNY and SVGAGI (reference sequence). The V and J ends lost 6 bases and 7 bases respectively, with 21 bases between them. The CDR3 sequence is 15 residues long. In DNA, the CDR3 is TGTGCCAGCAGGGACCAGGGCAGAGCTTTTTTTGGCTACACCTTC. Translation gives CASRDQGRAFFGYTF.

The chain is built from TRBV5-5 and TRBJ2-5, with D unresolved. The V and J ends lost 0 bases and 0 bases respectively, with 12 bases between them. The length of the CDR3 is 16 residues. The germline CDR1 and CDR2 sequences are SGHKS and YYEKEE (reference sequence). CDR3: CASSLAPRLYQETQYF. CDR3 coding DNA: TGTGCCAGCAGCTTGGCTCCCAGGCTGTACCAAGAGACCCAGTACTTC.